Shown below are 5 T cell receptor beta chains from a single sample sequenced in a study of tumor-infiltrating lymphocytes in primary liver carcinoma. Researchers generated TCR beta cDNA from about 460 ng of total RNA, relying on a constant-region primer. What produced the TCR beta libraries was three nested multiplex PCR rounds using slightly modified ARM-PCR. It was with TRBV1-TRBV30 forward primers and a C-beta reverse primer that the first two PCR rounds were run, at around 9 cycles each. TCRdb independently ran MiXCR on the multiplex PCR reads; one entry per CDR3 protein. Counted here are roughly 100,000 distinct CDR3 sequences, about 70% occurring once; the ten biggest clones make up over 9%. From unsorted bulk tissue weighing roughly 18-30 mg, DNA and RNA were co-extracted. Sequences were obtained from liver tumor tissue from sampling region 5. As for subset: tumor region T5, tumor centre. These receptors were obtained from a woman in her sixties with primary liver carcinoma and hepatitis B virus infection.

Worth noting for this clonotype: The CDR3 carries no conserved terminal phenylalanine or tryptophan, so it likely arises from a read error. The chain employs TRBV12-3 or TRBV12-4 and TRBJ2-1, with 9 nucleotides matching TRBD1. This CDR3 is 20 amino acids long. V gave up 5 bases and J gave up 0 bases; unmatched junction bases: 17. The CDR3 DNA sequence: TGTGCCAGCAGTCCTCCCCCGGGACAGGGAGGGGGAAGCTCCTACAATGAGCAGTTCTCC. It encodes CASSPPPGQGGGSSYNEQFS.

The count of this clonotype is one. A junction end diverges from the germline sequence, so it may reflect a read error. The chain joins TRBV11-2 to TRBJ2-2, with D possibly being TRBD2 (5 bases). The CDR3 has 15 residues. Germline CDR1 and CDR2: SGHAT and FQNNGV. CDR3 bases: TGTGCCAGCAGCCCTCCGCAAGGATCGATCGGGGAGCTGTTCTTT. Its translation: CASSPPQGSIGELFF.

To note about this clonotype: Its ends do not fully match the called genes, so a read error is possible. The V and J genes are TRBV6-5 and TRBJ2-2; D may match TRBD1 or TRBD2 (5 bases each). CDR1 and CDR2 (germline): MNHEY, SVGAGI. The CDR3 covers 15 residues. The CDR3 sequence: CASIHGPRGTGELLF. The CDR3 DNA is TGTGCCAGCATTCACGGGCCTAGGGGCACCGGGGAGCTGTTATTT.

As concerns this clonotype: As the CDR3 is not closed by the conserved phenylalanine or tryptophan, this likely results from a read error. The chain is built from TRBV14 and TRBJ2-7; a weak D match, TRBD2 (7 bases). The CDR3 loop spans 17 amino acids. Germline V gene sequence: CDR1 SGHDN, CDR2 FVKESK. CDR3 in DNA: TGTGTCAGCAGCCATTTCGCGGGGGCTGGTCGCCTCTACGAGCAGTACTCC. Residues: CVSSHFAGAGRLYEQYS.

The rearrangement joins TRBV19 to TRBJ2-5; TRBD2 matches at 12 bases. CDR3 length: 18 amino acids. The V gene end was trimmed by 1 base and the J gene end by 2 bases; junction bases not matched to a gene: 8. Germline assignment: CDR1 LNHDA and CDR2 SQIVND (reference sequence). CDR3: CASSIVLAGGPEQETQYF. Here the CDR3 DNA reads TGTGCCAGTAGTATAGTCCTAGCGGGAGGGCCGGAACAAGAGACCCAGTACTTC.